These 3 T cell receptor beta chains came from one sample sequenced in a study of T cells after yellow fever vaccination. Via MiXCR, TCRdb re-called the 5' RACE reads, giving one row per CDR3 protein. The sample carries about 550,000 distinct CDR3 sequences, around 21% recorded once. Source: PBMCs, taken 15 days after the yellow fever booster vaccination. Receptor source: a man aged 25-45 years who received the YFV17D yellow fever vaccine.

This chain uses TRBV20-1 with TRBJ2-6; D gene uncertain. The CDR3 totals 16 residues. Trimming removed 2 bases from V and 0 bases from J, with 11 bases in between. The germline CDR1 and CDR2 sequences are DFQATT and SNEGSKA (reference sequence). DNA of the CDR3: TGCAGTGCTAGAACACAGACGAGCTCTGGGGCCAACGTCCTGACTTTC. The encoded protein is CSARTQTSSGANVLTF.

The chain links TRBV9 to TRBJ2-1; 8 bases line up with TRBD1. The CDR3 consists of 15 residues. V lost 0 bases, J lost 6 bases, and 5 bases stayed unmatched. Germline assignment: CDR1 SGDLS and CDR2 YYNGEE. The CDR3 DNA is TGTGCCAGCAGCGTAGGGACAGGGTTGATCAATGAGCAGTTCTTC. Its translation: CASSVGTGLINEQFF.

A few counts support this clonotype. The chain employs TRBV7-3 and TRBJ2-4; the match to TRBD1 covers 10 bases. V lost 5 bases, J lost 5 bases, and 3 bases stayed unmatched. Germline V gives CDR1 SGHTA, CDR2 FQGTGA. This CDR3 spans 14 amino acids. CDR3 sequence: CASSTTGGENIQYF. The DNA for the CDR3 is TGTGCCAGCAGCACGACAGGGGGCGAAAACATTCAGTACTTC.